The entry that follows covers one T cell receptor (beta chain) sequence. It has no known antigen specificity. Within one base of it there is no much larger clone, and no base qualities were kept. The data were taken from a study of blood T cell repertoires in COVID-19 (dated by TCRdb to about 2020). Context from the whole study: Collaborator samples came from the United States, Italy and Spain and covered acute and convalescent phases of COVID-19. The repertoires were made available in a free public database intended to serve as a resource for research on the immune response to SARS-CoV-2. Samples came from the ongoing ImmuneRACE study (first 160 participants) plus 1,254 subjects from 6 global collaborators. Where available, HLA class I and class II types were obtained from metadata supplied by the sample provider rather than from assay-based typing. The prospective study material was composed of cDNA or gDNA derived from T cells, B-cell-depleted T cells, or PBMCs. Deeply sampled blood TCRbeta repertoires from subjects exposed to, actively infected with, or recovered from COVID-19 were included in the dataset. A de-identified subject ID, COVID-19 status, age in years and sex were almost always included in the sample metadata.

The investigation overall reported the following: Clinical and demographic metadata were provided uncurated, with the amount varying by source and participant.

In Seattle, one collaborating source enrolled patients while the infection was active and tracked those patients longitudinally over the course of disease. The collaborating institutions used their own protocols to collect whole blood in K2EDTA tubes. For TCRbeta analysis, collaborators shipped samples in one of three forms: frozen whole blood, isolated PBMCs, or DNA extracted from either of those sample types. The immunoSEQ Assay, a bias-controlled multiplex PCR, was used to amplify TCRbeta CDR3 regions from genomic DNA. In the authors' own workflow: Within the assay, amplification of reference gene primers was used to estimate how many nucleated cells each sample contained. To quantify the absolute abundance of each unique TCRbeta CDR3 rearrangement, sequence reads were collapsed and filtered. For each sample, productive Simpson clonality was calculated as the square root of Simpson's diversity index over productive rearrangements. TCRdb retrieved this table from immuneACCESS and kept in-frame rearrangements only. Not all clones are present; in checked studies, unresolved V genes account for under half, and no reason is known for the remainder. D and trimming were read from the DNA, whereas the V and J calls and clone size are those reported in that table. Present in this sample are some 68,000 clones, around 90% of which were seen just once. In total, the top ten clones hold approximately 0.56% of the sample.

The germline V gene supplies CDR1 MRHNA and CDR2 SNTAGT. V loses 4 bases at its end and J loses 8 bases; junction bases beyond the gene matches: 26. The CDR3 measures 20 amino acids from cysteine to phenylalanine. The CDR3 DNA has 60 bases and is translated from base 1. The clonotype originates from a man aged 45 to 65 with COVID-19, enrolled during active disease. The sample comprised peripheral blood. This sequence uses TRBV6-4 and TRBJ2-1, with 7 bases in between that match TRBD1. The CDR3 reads CASSALQSVPRGQNGDEQFF. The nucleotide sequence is TGTGCCAGCAGTGCTCTTCAATCCGTCCCGAGGGGGCAGAACGGGGATGAGCAGTTCTTC.